These 7 T cell receptor beta chains were sequenced from one sample in a study of cytotoxic CD8 clonotypes in ibrutinib-treated CLL. Method: immunoSEQ multiplex PCR; TCRdb's copy keeps in-frame clones and lacks some. This sample carries nearly 300,000 clones, around 77% of them seen once, and the ten largest clones take around 5.3%. Sequenced here: PBMCs, sampled at disease progression, from a patient treated with ibrutinib. The receptors originated from a human donor with chronic lymphocytic leukemia.

The chain couples TRBV6-5 to TRBJ2-3, with TRBD2 as a possible D gene (5 bases). Germline CDR1 reads MNHEY; CDR2 reads SVGAGI. V lost 0 bases to trimming and J lost 5 bases, with 12 bases between them. The CDR3 spans 15 residues. Here the CDR3 reads CASSYSAARGDTQYF. Here the CDR3 DNA reads TGTGCCAGCAGTTACTCGGCCGCACGGGGAGATACGCAGTATTTT.

The chain has TRBV6-5 and TRBJ1-2; D gene uncertain. Trimming left V 0 bases short and J 4 bases short, with 9 bases between. Germline lookup yields CDR1 MNHEY and CDR2 SVGAGI. The CDR3 length is 14 residues. For the CDR3, the DNA is TGTGCCAGCAGTTACTCGAGCAGAAGCTATGGCTACACCTTC. Protein sequence: CASSYSSRSYGYTF.

The chain joins TRBV19 to TRBJ1-4; D uncertain. There are 13 residues in the CDR3. The ends were cut back, 6 bases at V and 6 bases at J, with 11 bases in the middle. Germline values: CDR1 LNHDA, CDR2 SQIVND (reference sequence). The CDR3 nucleotides are TGTGCCAGTAGGGCCAGGCACCATGAAAAACTGTTTTTT. Its protein product is CASRARHHEKLFF.

V gene TRBV15 combines with J gene TRBJ1-2; D possibly corresponds to TRBD1 (6 bases). Germline V CDR1 and CDR2: LNHNV, YYDKDF (reference sequence). CDR3 length: 15 amino acids. Trimming stripped 1 base from V and 6 bases from J, with 15 bases between. In DNA, the CDR3 is TGTGCCACCAGCAGAGTATTAGGCAGGGGTCATGGCTACACCTTC. Its protein is CATSRVLGRGHGYTF.

The rearrangement uses TRBV2 and TRBJ1-1, with 8 bases lining up with TRBD1. Germline-derived CDR1 and CDR2 are SNHLY and FYNNEI. This CDR3 contains 15 residues. The V segment lost 6 bases and the J segment 7 bases; nucleotides outside the gene matches: 13. The CDR3 loop is CASRSRTGGIGEAFF. In DNA form, the CDR3 reads TGTGCCAGCAGATCTCGCACAGGGGGGATCGGTGAAGCTTTCTTT. The entire variable domain, with the rest obtained from reference TRBV2 and TRBJ1-1, is as follows: EPEVTQTPSHQVTQMGQEVILRCVPISNHLYFYWYRQILGQKVEFLVSFYNNEISEKSEIFDDQFSVERPDGSNFTLKIRSTKLEDSAMYFCASRSRTGGIGEAFFGQGTRLTVV.

This chain connects TRBV7-8 to TRBJ2-7; the D is unclear. The CDR3 is made up of 15 amino acids. Germline CDR1 is SGHVS and CDR2 is FQNEAQ. Trimming removed 5 bases from V and 0 bases from J, with 14 bases in between. The CDR3 region has the DNA TGTGCCAGCAGCGGTGAGACCTTCAGCTCCTACGAGCAGTACTTC. This codes for CASSGETFSSYEQYF.

The chain joins TRBV7-2 to TRBJ2-7; 8 bases match TRBD2. The CDR3 sequence is 16 residues long. The V gene's germline CDR1 is SGHTA and CDR2 FQGNSA. With V trimmed by 0 bases and J by 0 bases, 4 bases remained unmatched. CDR3 residues: CASSLASSGRSYEQYF. CDR3 coding DNA: TGTGCCAGCAGCTTAGCTTCTAGCGGGCGCTCCTACGAGCAGTACTTC. The whole variable domain, filled in from reference TRBV7-2 and TRBJ2-7, reads GAGVSQSPSNKVTEKGKDVELRCDPISGHTALYWYRQSLGQGLEFLIYFQGNSAPDKSGLPSDRFSAERTGGSVSTLTIQRTQQEDSAVYLCASSLASSGRSYEQYFGPGTRLTVT.